What follows are 10 T cell receptor beta chains derived from one specimen sequenced in a study of vaccination and CD4 T cells after COVID-19. Documented treatment: approximately 9-day PBMC culture with coronavirus spike peptide pools or control peptides (ViraFEST assay). During the years 2011-2018, before the COVID-19 pandemic, the unexposed donor's CD4+ T cells were collected. No antigen is known for these receptors. Cultured CD4+ T cell DNA underwent sequencing with the Oncomine TCR Beta short-read assay. It was cultured CD4+ T cells from which genomic DNA was extracted. TCRdb passed the PCR reads through MiXCR, listing each CDR3 protein once. The sample includes 6,000 to 10,000 distinct CDR3 sequences, around 30% of them seen just once. Sequences were obtained from CD4+ T cells from blood, cultured in vitro. The source of these receptors is a human donor in good health.

This chain connects TRBV10-2 to TRBJ2-1; D is unresolved. CDR1 WSHSY and CDR2 SAAADI come from the germline V gene. V was cut by 1 base and J by 6 bases, with 4 bases left in between. This CDR3 has 12 amino acids. The CDR3 protein is CASSEFSNEQFF. The CDR3 DNA reads TGCGCCAGCAGTGAGTTTAGCAATGAGCAGTTCTTC.

V gene TRBV7-8 combines with J gene TRBJ2-5, with TRBD2 matching over 8 bases. The CDR3 consists of 15 residues. The V gene end was trimmed by 1 base and the J gene end by 2 bases; junction bases not matched to a gene: 3. From germline, CDR1 is SGHVS and CDR2 FQNEAQ. The CDR3 spells CASSLVRGGQETQYF. CDR3 nucleotides: TGTGCCAGCAGCTTAGTACGGGGGGGGCAAGAGACCCAGTACTTC. The full variable domain, rest sourced from reference TRBV7-8 and TRBJ2-5, is GAGVSQSPRYKVAKRGQDVALRCDPISGHVSLFWYQQALGQGPEFLTYFQNEAQLDKSGLPSDRFFAERPEGSVSTLKIQRTQQEDSAVYLCASSLVRGGQETQYFGPGTRLLVL.

This clonotype qualifies as medium-sized. This chain joins TRBV7-2 and TRBJ1-2; 8 positions match TRBD1. The CDR3 has 12 amino acids. Germline V gives CDR1 SGHTA, CDR2 FQGNSA. The junction had 4 bases not matched to a gene; V was cut back by 5 bases and J by 8 bases. The CDR3 nucleotides read TGTGCCAGCAGCCCACAGGGGGAAGGCTACACCTTC. Protein sequence: CASSPQGEGYTF.

V usage is TRBV7-9 and J usage is TRBJ2-1; D is uncertain. CDR3 length: 15 residues. In germline, CDR1 is SEHNR, CDR2 FQNEAQ (reference sequence). V was shortened by 1 base and J by 1 base, with 8 bases between the two germline ends. The CDR3 protein is CASSLGTASYNEQFF. The CDR3 DNA follows: TGTGCCAGCAGCTTAGGGACGGCGTCCTACAATGAGCAGTTCTTC.

In this sample, this clonotype turned up a few times. This sequence joins TRBV5-1 and TRBJ2-7, with 8 bases fitting TRBD2. Per germline, CDR1 SGHRS and CDR2 YFSETQ. V shed 0 bases and J 4 bases; nucleotides not matched to a gene: 3. The CDR3 is 14 amino acids. This CDR3 reads CASSLASGQYEQYF. In nucleotides, the CDR3 is TGCGCCAGCAGCTTGGCTAGCGGGCAGTACGAGCAGTACTTC.

This clonotype was seen only a few times. The chain joins TRBV20-1 to TRBJ2-5; possible D gene TRBD1, 5 bases. The CDR3 sequence is 13 residues long. Trimming stripped 2 bases from V and 7 bases from J, with 14 bases between. The germline CDR1 and CDR2 sequences are DFQATT and SNEGSKA (reference sequence). The CDR3 protein is CSARQQEFGTQYF. As DNA, the CDR3 is TGCAGTGCTAGACAACAGGAATTTGGGACCCAGTACTTC.

The chain has TRBV11-2 and TRBJ2-5; 12 bases line up with TRBD1. CDR1 and CDR2 (germline): SGHAT, FQNNGV. CDR3 length: 16 residues. With V trimmed by 3 bases and J by 5 bases, 7 bases remained unmatched. CDR3 nucleotide sequence: TGTGCCAGCAGCTTTGGTGGGACAGGGGGCGCGGAGACCCAGTACTTC. Translating gives CASSFGGTGGAETQYF.

Sample share makes this clonotype medium-sized. The rearrangement uses TRBV27 and TRBJ1-1; possible D gene TRBD1, 6 bases. Trimming left V 2 bases short and J 7 bases short, with 11 bases between. This CDR3 is built from 13 residues. Germline CDR1 reads MNHEY; CDR2 reads SMNVEV (reference sequence). The CDR3 loop reads CASSLNYRVEAFF. DNA for the CDR3: TGTGCCAGCAGTTTAAACTACAGGGTTGAAGCTTTCTTT.

The genes are TRBV20-1 and TRBJ2-1; D unresolved. Germline CDR1 reads DFQATT; CDR2 reads SNEGSKA (reference sequence). The CDR3 runs to 14 residues. The CDR3 region is CRPFQPSSYNEQFF. The CDR3 DNA sequence: TGCAGGCCTTTTCAGCCCAGCTCCTACAATGAGCAGTTCTTC.

The gene calls are TRBV19 and TRBJ2-1; 12 positions agree with TRBD2. Losses at the gene ends were 10 bases for V and 9 bases for J; bases not matched to a gene: 10. Germline V gene sequence: CDR1 LNHDA, CDR2 SQIVND (reference sequence). The CDR3 runs to 14 residues. The CDR3 loop is CATQGLAGGGEQFF. CDR3 nucleotides: TGTGCCACGCAGGGACTAGCGGGCGGTGGTGAGCAGTTCTTC.